A single T cell receptor beta chain is shown here with its context. Its specific antigen is unknown. It has no much larger one-base neighbor in the sample; base qualities were not kept. The library was produced with the immunoSEQ multiplex PCR assay. T cell repertoires were profiled by deep sequencing of rearranged TCR beta loci, alongside multiparametric flow cytometry. Entries here come from immuneACCESS through TCRdb and include only in-frame sequences with V and J called. Some clones fail to appear in such tables; in the studies checked, an unresolved V gene covers under half of the shortfall, and the cause of the remainder is unknown. This sample is represented by over 55,000 clones; around 87% of them were singletons. Approximately 11% of the sample goes to the ten largest clones. The record originates from a study of lymphopenia after photon versus proton radiotherapy (dated by TCRdb to about 2019). Some background on the complete study: The immunological effects of photon versus proton radiation therapy were compared in patients with gastrointestinal tumors who developed high-grade lymphopenia. The cohort included roughly 18 patients with gastrointestinal tumors who developed lymphopenia after receiving either photon or proton therapy. The study was designed to characterize how the impact on the immune system differs between the two radiation modalities.

Paper-wide results and their limitations: Proton-treated patients stayed relatively stable during treatment, while photon-treated patients lost naive T cells and TCR diversity and gained effector/memory populations. The authors looked at the survival association only in patients who died, and they framed better survival with proton therapy as a possibility rather than a demonstrated result. Among patients across the cohort who died, overall survival time showed an inverse correlation with a larger post-nadir drop in TCR diversity. After the lymphocyte count nadir, oligoclonal expansion, especially of CD8+ Temra cells, was observed in photon-treated repertoires, and the drop in diversity was driven by this expansion.

Ends trimmed: V by 4 bases, J by 0 bases; bases unmatched to a gene: 4. There are 16 amino acids in the CDR3, from cysteine to phenylalanine inclusive. The entry retains the CDR3 DNA only, 48 bases that are in frame from base 1. From a lookup of the germline V gene (reference sequence), CDR1 and CDR2 are SGHNT and YYREEE. Here the chain combines TRBV5-4 and TRBJ2-6, with 7 bases in between that match TRBD1. The material sequenced was peripheral blood, taken from a patient treated with proton-based radiotherapy. The source of this sequence is an elderly man with esophageal cancer. Read as DNA, the sequence is TGTGCCAGCAGCCGGGGACAGTACTCTGGGGCCAACGTCCTGACTTTC. This yields the protein CASSRGQYSGANVLTF.